This TCR beta chain derives from a study of neurological immune-mediated disorders. This clonotype was counted at least ten times. TCRdb reanalysed the 5' RACE reads using MiXCR and keeps one entry per CDR3 protein. The table lists tens of thousands of distinct CDR3 sequences, about an eighth of them singletons. The sample taken for sequencing was PBMCs. The sequence was obtained from a man aged 55 to 70 in good health.

The CDR3 sequence is CASSQVGGNTEAFF. The CDR3 DNA reads TGTGCCAGCAGCCAAGTTGGGGGGAACACTGAAGCTTTCTTT. The chain has TRBV3-1 and TRBJ1-1; possibly TRBD1 for D (5 bases). The CDR3 is 14 amino acids. Per the germline V gene, CDR1 is LGHDT and CDR2 is YNNKEL (reference sequence). V was cut by 1 base and J by 1 base, with 7 bases left in between.